This entry lists 25 T cell receptor beta chains sequenced from one sample in a study of T cells in Graves' hyperthyroidism and ophthalmopathy. Amplification of TCR beta CDR3 regions was performed using RNA transcripts as template. HTBI primers drove first-round RT-PCR of the TCR CDR3. TCRdb re-derived calls from the multiplex PCR reads in MiXCR, one entry per CDR3 protein. The data hold approximately 300,000 distinct CDR3 sequences, with roughly 18% observed a single time. The sequencing sample was made of blood. These receptors all come from a man aged 50-59 years with Graves' ophthalmopathy.

Ten or more counts support this clonotype. The rearrangement uses TRBV28 and TRBJ1-4, with D possibly being TRBD1 (6 bases). Looked up from germline, CDR1 is MDHEN and CDR2 is SYDVKM. The CDR3 consists of 15 residues. With 7 bases removed from V and 7 bases from J, the gap between germline ends came to 19 bases. The DNA of the CDR3 is TGTGCCAGCACCTGGGGCGACAGGCGGACTGAAAAACTGTTTTTT. Encoded protein: CASTWGDRRTEKLFF. Full variable domain (remainder filled in from reference TRBV28 and TRBJ1-4): DVKVTQSSRYLVKRTGEKVFLECVQDMDHENMFWYRQDPGLGLRLIYFSYDVKMKEKGDIPEGYSVSREKKERFSLILESASTNQTSMYLCASTWGDRRTEKLFFGSGTQLSVL.

This rearrangement joins TRBV7-9 to TRBJ2-5; the match to TRBD2 covers 9 bases. The CDR3 has 16 amino acids. From germline, CDR1 is SEHNR and CDR2 FQNEAQ (reference sequence). V trimming: 2 bases; J trimming: 4 bases; junction bases outside the gene matches: 8. The CDR3 coding sequence is TGTGCCAGCAGCTTAAAGGCTTTAGCGGGAGTAGAGACCCAGTACTTC. Translation: CASSLKALAGVETQYF.

This clonotype appeared many times. The chain has TRBV7-9 and TRBJ2-5; no clear D. CDR3 length: 17 residues. Trimming took off 6 bases at V and 2 bases at J, with 22 bases between the two ends. Germline CDR1 is SEHNR and CDR2 is FQNEAQ (reference sequence). CDR3 coding DNA: TGTGCCAGCAGGAACGAAGGGCGAGGAAGTGAGCAAGAGACCCAGTACTTC. The encoded protein is CASRNEGRGSEQETQYF.

This chain joins TRBV12-3 or TRBV12-4 and TRBJ1-3; no reliable D call. The CDR3 is 14 residues long. V gave up 4 bases and J gave up 0 bases, with 7 bases separating them. In DNA, the CDR3 is TGTGCCAGCAGTTCAGCGACCTCTGGAAACACCATATATTTT. This sequence encodes CASSSATSGNTIYF.

This clonotype came up many times. This chain uses TRBV20-1 with TRBJ2-1, with 9 bases that match TRBD2. Trimming took 0 bases from V and 6 from J; bases not matched to a gene: 12. Germline loops: CDR1 DFQATT, CDR2 SNEGSKA (reference sequence). The CDR3 spans 17 residues. The CDR3 protein is CSARERLAGVSGNEQFF. CDR3 sequence (DNA): TGCAGTGCTAGAGAGAGGTTAGCGGGAGTGTCGGGCAATGAGCAGTTCTTC.

DNA for the CDR3: TGCAGCGTTGCAATAGCGGGAGGGAGCTCCTACAATGAGCAGTTCTTC. Its protein is CSVAIAGGSSYNEQFF. V usage is TRBV29-1 and J usage is TRBJ2-1; 11 bases are a match to TRBD2. CDR3 length: 16 residues. V lost 4 bases to trimming and J lost 0 bases; unmatched junction nucleotides: 5. The V gene's germline CDR1 is SQVTM and CDR2 ANQGSEA.

V is TRBV6-4 and J is TRBJ1-1, with TRBD1 as a possible D gene (6 bases). Per the germline V gene, CDR1 is MRHNA and CDR2 is SNTAGT. This CDR3 has 13 residues. V was clipped by 5 bases and J by 5 bases, with 12 bases between them. This CDR3 is CASSLQGWTEAFF. The CDR3 nucleotides read TGTGCCAGCAGTTTACAGGGTTGGACTGAAGCTTTCTTT.

In this sample, this clonotype turned up many times. This chain connects TRBV18 to TRBJ1-1; possible D gene TRBD1, 5 bases. Germline V gene lookup returns CDR1 KGHSH and CDR2 LQKENI. This CDR3 is 12 amino acids long. V lost 0 bases and J 11 bases, leaving 10 bases between the germline ends. CDR3 loop: CASSPPVGHAFF. The CDR3 DNA reads as TGTGCCAGCTCACCACCTGTAGGACATGCTTTCTTT.

In DNA, the CDR3 is TGCGCCAGCAGCCAACACCTAACCCGAGGGCCTCAGCCCCAGCATTTT. Translated: CASSQHLTRGPQPQHF. This rearrangement joins TRBV4-1 to TRBJ1-5; D unclear. This CDR3 comprises 16 residues. In germline, CDR1 is MGHRA, CDR2 YSYEKL. Trimming cost V 2 bases and J 6 bases, with 17 bases left between them.

This clonotype was seen only a few times. Written as DNA, the CDR3 is TGTGCCAGCAGTTTAGGCTCGGTGGATACGCAGTATTTT. It yields the protein CASSLGSVDTQYF. This sequence joins TRBV27 and TRBJ2-3; D gene uncertain. Germline values: CDR1 MNHEY, CDR2 SMNVEV (reference sequence). The V end was cut by 2 bases, the J end by 6 bases, with 9 bases between. There are 13 residues in the CDR3.

This clonotype was recorded at least ten times. This rearrangement joins TRBV14 to TRBJ2-2; no clear D. The CDR3 runs to 13 residues. The germline V gene encodes CDR1 SGHDN and CDR2 FVKESK. Trimming removed 3 bases at V and 8 bases at J, with 10 bases between. This chain's CDR3 is CASSQLGRGELFF. The CDR3 nucleotides read TGTGCCAGCAGCCAGCTGGGAAGGGGGGAGCTGTTTTTT.

This clonotype was seen only a few times. The chain is built from TRBV20-1 and TRBJ2-5; no definite D call. The germline V gene encodes CDR1 DFQATT and CDR2 SNEGSKA (reference sequence). With 3 bases removed from V and 1 base from J, the gap between germline ends came to 15 bases. The CDR3 is made up of 15 amino acids. CDR3: CSASRGPRRQETQYF. DNA for the CDR3: TGCAGTGCTAGCAGAGGCCCGAGGCGCCAAGAGACCCAGTACTTC.

This rearrangement joins TRBV6-1 to TRBJ1-1; D unresolved. Trimming left V 5 bases short and J 7 bases short, with 8 bases between. Germline V lookup: CDR1 MNHNS, CDR2 SASEGT. This CDR3 is 11 amino acids long. The CDR3 here is CASSTPIEAFF. The CDR3 nucleotides read TGTGCCAGCAGTACCCCTATTGAAGCTTTCTTT.

In DNA form, the CDR3 reads TGTGCCAGCAAAAGGCTAGCGGGAGGGCGGAGCTCCTACAATGAGCAGTTCTTC. This translates into CASKRLAGGRSSYNEQFF. The rearrangement joins TRBV2 to TRBJ2-1; 12 positions match TRBD2. Germline trimming cut 7 bases from V and 0 bases from J; bases unmatched to any gene: 10. This CDR3 contains 18 residues. The germline CDR1 and CDR2 sequences are SNHLY and FYNNEI.

This clonotype came up once. The chain recombines TRBV30 with TRBJ2-6; D is uncertain. This CDR3 has 12 amino acids. Looked up from germline, CDR1 is GTSNPN and CDR2 is SVGIG (reference sequence). Trimming removed 6 bases at V and 5 bases at J, with 8 bases between. The CDR3 protein is CACPVRANVLTF. The DNA of the CDR3 is TGTGCCTGCCCGGTTCGGGCCAACGTCCTGACTTTC.

This clonotype was detected only a few times. The rearrangement links TRBV18 to TRBJ2-1; D gene unclear. The CDR3 covers 13 residues. Trimming pared 3 bases from V and 7 bases from J, leaving 10 bases between. The germline CDR1 and CDR2 sequences are KGHSH and LQKENI. CDR3 nucleotides: TGTGCCAGCTCACCTCCCCATCGGAATGAGCAGTTCTTC. It codes for CASSPPHRNEQFF.

The genes are TRBV7-9 and TRBJ2-1, with 10 bases that match TRBD2. The CDR3 is 17 amino acids. The germline gives CDR1 SEHNR, CDR2 FQNEAQ (reference sequence). V gave up 5 bases and J gave up 9 bases; unmatched junction bases: 16. CDR3 sequence (DNA): TGTGCCAGCAGCCGCAGGACCCTAGCGGGAGCTTCTCGTGAGCAGTTCTTC. Translation: CASSRRTLAGASREQFF.

This clonotype was found many times. The chain carries TRBV11-2 and TRBJ2-7, with D tentatively TRBD1 or TRBD2 (5 bases each). V gave up 0 bases and J gave up 1 base, with 13 bases separating them. From germline, CDR1 is SGHAT and CDR2 FQNNGV. The CDR3 has 16 amino acids. CDR3 DNA: TGTGCCAGCAGCTTAGAGAGGGGATCAGGGTCCTACGAGCAGTACTTC. This encodes CASSLERGSGSYEQYF.

This clonotype was found many times. The V and J genes are TRBV2 and TRBJ1-1; a possible D gene is TRBD1 (6 bases). Germline loops: CDR1 SNHLY, CDR2 FYNNEI. CDR3 length: 17 residues. Trimming pared 4 bases from V and 1 base from J, leaving 19 bases between. CDR3 region: CASSGFTGTKKNTEAFF. The CDR3 DNA reads as TGTGCCAGCAGTGGATTCACTGGGACAAAAAAGAACACTGAAGCTTTCTTT.

This clonotype was picked up a small number of times. The chain joins TRBV14 to TRBJ1-1; D unclear. The CDR3 extends over 13 amino acids. Germline V CDR1 and CDR2: SGHDN, FVKESK. Between the trimmed V and J ends, which lost 3 bases and 4 bases, there was a span of 9 bases. CDR3 amino acids: CASSQDKATEAFF. Here the CDR3 DNA reads TGTGCCAGCAGCCAGGATAAGGCCACTGAAGCTTTCTTT.

The chain recombines TRBV27 with TRBJ1-6, with 7 bases identical to TRBD1. The J segment lost 11 bases and the V segment lost 3 bases, leaving 4 bases of the junction unmatched. CDR1 and CDR2 from the germline V gene are MNHEY and SMNVEV (reference sequence). This CDR3 contains 13 residues. The CDR3 bases are TGTGCCAGCAGTTTGACAGGGAGGACACCCCTCCACTTT. This gives the protein CASSLTGRTPLHF.

The chain joins TRBV20-1 to TRBJ2-2; D not resolved. The CDR3 extends over 14 amino acids. The germline V gene has CDR1 DFQATT and CDR2 SNEGSKA (reference sequence). The V and J ends lost 0 bases and 5 bases respectively, with 10 bases between them. The CDR3 is CSARESLKTGELFF. CDR3 nucleotide sequence: TGCAGTGCTAGAGAGTCGCTGAAGACCGGGGAGCTGTTTTTT.

The V and J genes are TRBV18 and TRBJ2-5; D might be TRBD2 (6 bases). The CDR3 loop spans 16 amino acids. Germline V CDR1 and CDR2: KGHSH, LQKENI. Trimming removed 1 base from V and 5 bases from J, with 17 bases in between. CDR3 protein: CASSPRTGVSRETQYF. The CDR3 DNA sequence: TGTGCCAGCTCACCACGTACGGGAGTTAGTAGGGAGACCCAGTACTTC.

This rearrangement joins TRBV10-3 to TRBJ1-1; no firm D call. The CDR3 runs 15 residues. Trimming cost V 3 bases and J 0 bases, with 11 bases left between them. The germline V gene has CDR1 ENHRY and CDR2 SYGVKD. As DNA, the CDR3 is TGTGCCATCAGTGAATTTGGGCGACTGAACACTGAAGCTTTCTTT. Translating it yields CAISEFGRLNTEAFF.

V is TRBV20-1 and J is TRBJ1-5; D not resolved. The CDR3 consists of 16 residues. In germline, CDR1 is DFQATT, CDR2 SNEGSKA (reference sequence). V lost 0 bases, J lost 5 bases, and 17 bases lay in between. CDR3 sequence: CSARDRARPADQPQHF. The DNA of the CDR3 is TGCAGTGCTAGAGATAGGGCCAGGCCCGCGGATCAGCCCCAGCATTTT.